The T cell receptor (beta chain) under discussion was sequenced for a study of cytomegalovirus exposure and HLA in healthy donors. CDR1 and CDR2 (germline): MNHEY, SVGAGI. V gave up 6 bases and J gave up 5 bases, with 13 bases separating them. CDR3 length: 13 amino acids. Participants comprised healthy donors of bone marrow. Vbeta (60) and Jbeta (13) primers were used in the PCR. Clones were sequenced by immunoSEQ multiplex PCR, and TCRdb holds only the in-frame ones, with some missing. Of some 150,000 clones in the sample, about 72% were seen once. The sample was PBMCs. The chain carries TRBV6-5 and TRBJ1-1; no definite D call. The source of this sequence is a man aged 25-45 years in good health and CMV-seropositive. CDR3 nucleotides: TGTGCCAGCAGCCACACGCAGGTGACTGAAGCTTTCTTT. Translating it yields CASSHTQVTEAFF.